These 32 T cell receptor beta chains share one sample of origin, sequenced in a study of blood T cell repertoires in COVID-19 (dated by TCRdb to 2019 to 2021). The receptor library was made with the immunoSEQ multiplex PCR assay. TCRdb took over this immuneACCESS table, retaining in-frame rearrangements with V and J assigned. Such tables are incomplete; in checked studies, under half of the missing clones stem from an unresolved V gene, and the remainder is unexplained. The sample records some 250,000 clones, about 80% of which are singletons. The ten largest clones capture approximately 4% of the sample. Sequences were obtained from peripheral blood. These TCRs come from a man in his fifties with active or convalescent COVID-19.

This clone has a single count. The chain uses TRBV30 and TRBJ1-5; 8 bases are a match to TRBD1. Germline assignment: CDR1 GTSNPN and CDR2 SVGIG (reference sequence). CDR3 length: 15 amino acids. The V and J ends lost 2 bases and 2 bases, in that order; junction bases with no gene match: 5. The CDR3 coding sequence is TGTGCCTGGAGTAGGTCGACAGGGGGCAATCAGCCCCAGCATTTT. It is translated as CAWSRSTGGNQPQHF.

J is TRBJ2-1 and V is TRBV29-1; D might be TRBD2 (7 bases). The CDR3 loop spans 14 amino acids. Trimming took 6 bases from V and 5 from J, leaving 17 bases between them. The germline CDR1 and CDR2 sequences are SQVTM and ANQGSEA. CDR3 loop: CSVRGGTGDNEQFF. CDR3 DNA: TGCAGCGTCCGCGGGGGCACCGGAGACAATGAGCAGTTCTTC.

This clone turned up a few times. The genes are TRBV5-1 and TRBJ2-2; D perhaps matches TRBD1 (6 bases). In germline, CDR1 is SGHRS, CDR2 YFSETQ. The CDR3 sequence is 12 residues long. Trimming pared 3 bases from V and 8 bases from J, leaving 8 bases between. CDR3 sequence (DNA): TGCGCCAGCAGCTCACAGGGAGGGGAGCTGTTTTTT. It encodes CASSSQGGELFF.

The V and J genes are TRBV5-4 and TRBJ2-5, with 8 bases lining up with TRBD1. Unmatched junction bases numbered 4, after V lost 3 bases and J lost 0 bases. The CDR3 sequence is 15 residues long. In germline, CDR1 is SGHNT, CDR2 YYREEE (reference sequence). CDR3 protein: CASSYRTGNQETQYF. The CDR3, as DNA: TGTGCCAGCAGCTATCGGACAGGGAACCAAGAGACCCAGTACTTC.

The genes are TRBV6-5 and TRBJ2-7, with a weak D call TRBD1 (5 bases). This CDR3 comprises 16 residues. CDR1 is MNHEY and CDR2 is SVGAGI in the germline V gene. Trimming pared 3 bases from V and 3 bases from J, leaving 18 bases between. The CDR3 coding sequence is TGTGCCAGCAGTTATGGTACAGGTACAGGCCGCTACGAGCAGTACTTC. This gives the protein CASSYGTGTGRYEQYF.

V and J are TRBV28 and TRBJ1-6, with TRBD1 identical over 7 bases. Per germline, CDR1 MDHEN and CDR2 SYDVKM. The CDR3 length is 14 residues. With 5 bases clipped from V and 12 bases from J, the junction kept 10 bases outside the gene matches. The CDR3 DNA follows: TGTGCCAGCAGTCCTCCCGGACAGGAGAAACCCCTCCACTTT. This sequence encodes CASSPPGQEKPLHF.

The genes are TRBV2 and TRBJ2-5, with 7 bases that match TRBD2. Per the germline V gene, CDR1 is SNHLY and CDR2 is FYNNEI. This CDR3 spans 13 amino acids. Trimming removed 10 bases from V and 1 base from J; junction bases left unmatched: 6. For the CDR3, the DNA is TGTGCCACTGCGACTAGCTTCCAAGAGACCCAGTACTTC. This gives the protein CATATSFQETQYF.

The chain is built from TRBV4-3 and TRBJ2-2; 14 positions match TRBD2. J lost 4 bases, V lost 4 bases, and 8 bases had no gene match. CDR1 is LGHNA and CDR2 is YSLEER in the germline V gene. The CDR3 has 18 amino acids. The CDR3 loop is CASSPSGLAGGVTGELFF. The CDR3 nucleotides are TGCGCCAGCAGCCCCTCTGGACTAGCGGGGGGTGTCACCGGGGAGCTGTTTTTT.

The V and J genes are TRBV11-2 and TRBJ2-7; 8 bases map to TRBD2. The CDR3 is 13 residues long. With V trimmed by 4 bases and J by 2 bases, 1 base remained unmatched. Germline V lookup: CDR1 SGHAT, CDR2 FQNNGV. CDR3 in amino acids: CASSSGGAYEQYF. CDR3 coding DNA: TGTGCCAGCAGCTCCGGGGGGGCCTACGAGCAGTACTTC.

The chain recombines TRBV14 with TRBJ2-1; D is unclear. CDR3 length: 14 residues. V was shortened by 4 bases and J by 3 bases, with 10 bases between the two germline ends. Germline CDR1 is SGHDN and CDR2 is FVKESK. CDR3 DNA sequence: TGTGCCAGCAGCCGAGACCAGGTCTACAATGAGCAGTTCTTC. This gives the protein CASSRDQVYNEQFF.

This clone has just a few counts. This sequence joins TRBV12-3 or TRBV12-4 and TRBJ1-2; perhaps TRBD1 as D (5 bases). This CDR3 has 12 residues. Trimming shortened V by 6 bases and J by 5 bases, and 10 bases separated the two germline ends. The CDR3, as DNA: TGTGCCAGCAGGACGAAGGGGTATGGCTACACCTTC. The encoded protein is CASRTKGYGYTF.

The rearrangement joins TRBV9 to TRBJ2-1; 9 bases agree with TRBD1. Germline lookup yields CDR1 SGDLS and CDR2 YYNGEE. Germline trimming cut 4 bases from V and 9 bases from J; bases unmatched to any gene: 5. The CDR3 extends over 13 amino acids. The CDR3 spells CASSSGQGTEQFF. The CDR3 DNA reads as TGTGCCAGCAGCTCGGGACAGGGAACTGAGCAGTTCTTC.

The CDR3 region is CASSYSGTGGNEQYF. CDR3 DNA sequence: TGTGCCAGCAGTTACTCCGGGACAGGGGGTAACGAGCAGTACTTC. The chain combines TRBV6-5 with TRBJ2-7, with TRBD1 matching over 11 bases. The V segment lost 0 bases and the J segment 5 bases; nucleotides outside the gene matches: 3. Germline-derived CDR1 and CDR2 are MNHEY and SVGAGI. There are 15 residues in the CDR3.

The J gene is TRBJ2-5, the V gene TRBV7-2, with D unclear. CDR1 is SGHTA, CDR2 FQGNSA, per germline. Between the trimmed V and J ends, which lost 5 bases and 5 bases, there was a span of 15 bases. There are 14 residues in the CDR3. The CDR3 sequence: CASSTGQDGETQYF. Here the CDR3 DNA reads TGTGCCAGCAGCACCGGTCAGGATGGGGAGACCCAGTACTTC.

CDR3 DNA sequence: TGTGCCAGCAGCACCCATCTAGCGCCGGGCTCCTACAATGAGCAGTTCTTC. Translating it yields CASSTHLAPGSYNEQFF. The chain joins TRBV4-2 to TRBJ2-1; D may be TRBD2 (6 bases). The V end was cut by 5 bases, the J end by 0 bases, with 17 bases between. Germline loops: CDR1 LGHNA, CDR2 YNFKEQ. CDR3 size: 17 residues.

The chain is built from TRBV2 and TRBJ2-7, with 7 bases fitting TRBD2. Germline V gene data show CDR1 as SNHLY and CDR2 as FYNNEI. After removal of 7 bases from V and 3 bases from J, the junction contained 6 bases not matched to a gene. The CDR3 has 13 amino acids. For the CDR3, the DNA is TGTGCCAGCACTGGAGGGACTATCTACGAGCAGTACTTC. Its protein is CASTGGTIYEQYF.

This clone was found a few times. The rearrangement uses TRBV2 and TRBJ1-4; D is perhaps TRBD1 (6 bases). Germline loops: CDR1 SNHLY, CDR2 FYNNEI. This CDR3 spans 15 amino acids. V lost 3 bases, J lost 0 bases, and 8 bases lay in between. The CDR3 DNA reads as TGTGCCAGCAGTGAGGACAGAACAACTAATGAAAAACTGTTTTTT. This codes for CASSEDRTTNEKLFF.

The genes are TRBV9 and TRBJ1-3, with no clear D. CDR3 length: 17 amino acids. Germline CDR1 reads SGDLS; CDR2 reads YYNGEE. V lost 3 bases to trimming and J lost 0 bases, with 16 bases between them. CDR3 sequence: CASSAPPIGSSGNTIYF. In DNA form, the CDR3 reads TGTGCCAGCAGCGCCCCACCAATCGGTAGCTCTGGAAACACCATATATTTT.

This chain connects TRBV19 to TRBJ1-4, with D perhaps matching TRBD1 (6 bases). The CDR3 runs to 15 residues. Trimming took 4 bases from V and 0 from J, leaving 9 bases between them. The germline CDR1 and CDR2 sequences are LNHDA and SQIVND (reference sequence). DNA for the CDR3: TGTGCCAGTAGTAGGGACACTACAACTAATGAAAAACTGTTTTTT. This gives the protein CASSRDTTTNEKLFF.

The rearrangement links TRBV19 to TRBJ1-6, with TRBD1 matching over 7 bases. After removal of 7 bases from V and 10 bases from J, the junction contained 10 bases not matched to a gene. The CDR3 has 14 amino acids. The germline V gene has CDR1 LNHDA and CDR2 SQIVND (reference sequence). CDR3 nucleotide sequence: TGTGCCAGTACCACGGGGACAGCAGGATCACCCCTCCACTTT. As protein: CASTTGTAGSPLHF.

The chain has TRBV9 and TRBJ2-5; 12 positions match TRBD2. The CDR3 is made up of 17 amino acids. V shed 0 bases, J shed 2 bases, and the junction held 5 bases outside the gene matches. Germline lookup yields CDR1 SGDLS and CDR2 YYNGEE. The CDR3 loop is CASSVAPGLAGQETQYF. The CDR3 region has the DNA TGTGCCAGCAGCGTAGCTCCCGGACTAGCGGGGCAAGAGACCCAGTACTTC.

The rearrangement joins TRBV5-5 to TRBJ2-3; 13 nucleotides line up with TRBD2. With 4 bases clipped from V and 5 bases from J, the junction kept 7 bases outside the gene matches. Germline loops: CDR1 SGHKS, CDR2 YYEKEE (reference sequence). This CDR3 comprises 16 residues. The CDR3 protein is CASSPTSGGAGDTQYF. The CDR3 nucleotides are TGTGCCAGCAGCCCTACTAGCGGGGGGGCGGGAGATACGCAGTATTTT. The whole variable domain, remainder taken from reference TRBV5-5 and TRBJ2-3, is DAGVTQSPTHLIKTRGQQVTLRCSPISGHKSVSWYQQVLGQGPQFIFQYYEKEERGRGNFPDRFSARQFPNYSSELNVNALLLGDSALYLCASSPTSGGAGDTQYFGPGTRLTVL.

The V and J genes are TRBV11-2 and TRBJ2-7; a possible D gene is TRBD2 (5 bases). This CDR3 has 13 amino acids. The V and J ends lost 4 bases and 11 bases respectively, with 18 bases between them. Looked up from germline, CDR1 is SGHAT and CDR2 is FQNNGV. As DNA, the CDR3 is TGTGCCAGCAGCTCACCGGGATCACACTGGGAGTACTTC. The encoded protein is CASSSPGSHWEYF.

The V and J genes are TRBV18 and TRBJ1-4; D is unclear. In germline, CDR1 is KGHSH, CDR2 LQKENI. Trimming took off 1 base at V and 0 bases at J, with 9 bases between the two ends. CDR3 size: 16 residues. As DNA, the CDR3 is TGTGCCAGCTCACCACTGAGAGGCGCAACTAATGAAAAACTGTTTTTT. This translates into CASSPLRGATNEKLFF.

The rearrangement joins TRBV28 to TRBJ1-5; 7 nucleotides align to TRBD1. The CDR3 sequence is 16 residues long. From germline, CDR1 is MDHEN and CDR2 SYDVKM. The ends lost 5 bases at V and 2 bases at J; junction bases unmatched: 9. This CDR3 is CASSPYRGGGNQPQHF. The CDR3 bases are TGTGCCAGCAGTCCTTACAGGGGAGGAGGCAATCAGCCCCAGCATTTT.

The chain carries TRBV6-2 or TRBV6-3 and TRBJ1-4; TRBD1 matches at 8 bases. The germline gives CDR1 MNHEY, CDR2 SVGEGT. The CDR3 loop spans 19 amino acids. The trim removed 6 bases at V and 5 bases at J, leaving 20 bases unmatched. The CDR3 spells CASSPPAGTGHSTNEKLFF. For the CDR3, the DNA is TGTGCCAGCAGCCCCCCCGCCGGGACAGGTCACAGTACGAATGAAAAACTGTTTTTT.

This sequence joins TRBV5-1 and TRBJ2-5; 11 positions match TRBD2. CDR3 length: 16 residues. Germline V gene sequence: CDR1 SGHRS, CDR2 YFSETQ. The ends lost 0 bases at V and 5 bases at J; junction bases unmatched: 6. CDR3 protein: CASSLATSGGSETQYF. CDR3 coding DNA: TGCGCCAGCAGCTTGGCTACTAGCGGGGGTTCGGAGACCCAGTACTTC.

V is TRBV9 and J is TRBJ2-3, with D maybe TRBD2 (7 bases). Germline loops: CDR1 SGDLS, CDR2 YYNGEE. The ends were cut back, 3 bases at V and 3 bases at J, with 20 bases in the middle. The CDR3 covers 17 residues. The CDR3 bases are TGTGCCAGCAGCGCCTTAAAGGGGGGGCGGACAACAGATACGCAGTATTTT. This translates into CASSALKGGRTTDTQYF.

This clone has only a few counts. V and J are TRBV28 and TRBJ1-4, with 7 bases identical to TRBD1. From germline, CDR1 is MDHEN and CDR2 SYDVKM. Trimming cost V 6 bases and J 0 bases; bases outside gene matches: 7. This CDR3 contains 16 residues. The CDR3 is CASRRTGLATNEKLFF. Here the CDR3 DNA reads TGTGCCAGCAGGAGGACAGGACTCGCAACTAATGAAAAACTGTTTTTT. The full variable domain, with the rest looked up from reference TRBV28 and TRBJ1-4, is DVKVTQSSRYLVKRTGEKVFLECVQDMDHENMFWYRQDPGLGLRLIYFSYDVKMKEKGDIPEGYSVSREKKERFSLILESASTNQTSMYLCASRRTGLATNEKLFFGSGTQLSVL.

The chain combines TRBV5-4 with TRBJ2-1, with 9 bases that match TRBD2. The germline gives CDR1 SGHNT, CDR2 YYREEE (reference sequence). The J segment lost 6 bases and the V segment lost 3 bases, leaving 10 bases of the junction unmatched. This CDR3 is built from 16 residues. As DNA, the CDR3 is TGTGCCAGCAGCTGGGCCGCGGGGGGGCCCCTCAATGAGCAGTTCTTC. Its translation is CASSWAAGGPLNEQFF.

The gene calls are TRBV6-1 and TRBJ2-7; 10 nucleotides agree with TRBD2. This CDR3 has 17 amino acids. V was clipped by 4 bases and J by 3 bases; unmatched bases: 12. Germline CDR1 reads MNHNS; CDR2 reads SASEGT. Here the CDR3 DNA reads TGTGCCAGCAGTGCCGGGGCTGTAGCGGGGGGCTACTACGAGCAGTACTTC. The encoded protein is CASSAGAVAGGYYEQYF.

This clone was counted once. V and J are TRBV4-2 and TRBJ1-1; TRBD1 matches 7 bases. The germline V gene has CDR1 LGHNA and CDR2 YNFKEQ. J gave up 3 bases and V 0 bases, and 4 bases lay outside the gene matches. The CDR3 totals 15 residues. This chain's CDR3 is CASSQDPRGDTEAFF. The CDR3 region has the DNA TGTGCCAGCAGCCAAGACCCCAGGGGGGACACTGAAGCTTTCTTT.